This passage covers 26 T cell receptor beta chains from one sample sequenced in a study of PD-1 blockade in classical Hodgkin lymphoma. Measured with immunoSEQ multiplex PCR; TCRdb has only the in-frame clones, and not every one. The table includes roughly 100,000 clones, roughly nine tenths detected once. As to time point: cycle 4 day 1 (C4D1), after 6 weeks of nivolumab. All patients experienced relapse after autologous stem cell transplantation, and brentuximab vedotin exposure was variable. The source material was peripheral blood mononuclear cells (PBMCs), sampled before the fourth cycle of nivolumab. The receptors come from a human donor with classical Hodgkin lymphoma.

This clone showed up just once. The rearrangement joins TRBV6-6 to TRBJ1-4, with TRBD1 as a possible D gene (6 bases). Looked up from germline, CDR1 is MNHNY and CDR2 is SVGAGI (reference sequence). V lost 6 bases and J lost 7, with 21 bases in between. CDR3 length: 16 amino acids. The chain's CDR3 is CASRPRVGAAGEKLFF. The CDR3 DNA follows: TGTGCCAGCAGACCCCGGGTGGGGGCGGCGGGTGAAAAACTGTTTTTT.

The gene calls are TRBV18 and TRBJ2-7, with 9 bases matching TRBD2. V lost 3 bases, J lost 4 bases, and 4 bases stayed unmatched. The germline V gene encodes CDR1 KGHSH and CDR2 LQKENI. The CDR3 is made up of 14 amino acids. The CDR3 sequence: CASSPPSGMYEQYF. CDR3 sequence (DNA): TGTGCCAGCTCACCCCCTAGCGGGATGTACGAGCAGTACTTC.

The chain has TRBV7-6 and TRBJ2-7; the match to TRBD1 covers 8 bases. Germline CDR1 is SGHVS and CDR2 is FNYEAQ. V lost 0 bases and J lost 13; bases outside the gene matches: 8. This CDR3 spans 13 amino acids. CDR3 loop: CASSLAMDRALYF. The DNA for the CDR3 is TGTGCCAGCAGCTTAGCGATGGACAGGGCCCTATACTTC.

This clone was counted only a few times. The rearrangement links TRBV10-3 to TRBJ1-2, with D tentatively TRBD1 (5 bases). The V end was cut by 3 bases, the J end by 8 bases, with 16 bases between. The CDR3 runs to 14 residues. Germline V gene lookup returns CDR1 ENHRY and CDR2 SYGVKD. For the CDR3, the DNA is TGTGCCATCAGTGACCGGGACGTGAGTCCCGGCTACACCTTC. Amino acid sequence: CAISDRDVSPGYTF.

V is TRBV28 and J is TRBJ1-1; D possibly corresponds to TRBD1 (6 bases). Per the germline V gene, CDR1 is MDHEN and CDR2 is SYDVKM. This CDR3 has 13 amino acids. V was trimmed by 5 bases and J by 1 base, leaving 8 bases between them. CDR3 sequence: CASSQGSNTEAFF. The CDR3 DNA follows: TGTGCCAGCAGTCAGGGGTCGAACACTGAAGCTTTCTTT.

The chain has TRBV25-1 and TRBJ1-1; 7 positions match TRBD1. This CDR3 region has 14 residues. V gave up 5 bases and J gave up 1 base; unmatched junction bases: 4. Germline loops: CDR1 MGHDK, CDR2 SYGVNS. CDR3 residues: CASSKGQKNTEAFF. DNA for the CDR3: TGTGCCAGCAGTAAGGGACAGAAGAACACTGAAGCTTTCTTT.

CDR3 coding DNA: TGTGCCAGCAGTGAGGGGGCGCGGGACACTGAAGCTTTCTTT. Translating it yields CASSEGARDTEAFF. The chain carries TRBV6-1 and TRBJ1-1, with a possible D match to TRBD1 (6 bases). Between the trimmed V and J ends, which lost 3 bases and 3 bases, there was a span of 11 bases. Germline V gene lookup returns CDR1 MNHNS and CDR2 SASEGT. The CDR3 extends over 14 amino acids.

This clone was recorded at least ten times. The CDR3 here is CASRKREVVTDTQYF. CDR3 sequence (DNA): TGTGCCAGTAGAAAGCGGGAGGTGGTAACAGATACGCAGTATTTT. The chain carries TRBV19 and TRBJ2-3; 9 nucleotides line up with TRBD2. Germline trimming cut 6 bases from V and 3 bases from J; bases unmatched to any gene: 7. The CDR3 contains 15 residues. Germline V gene data show CDR1 as LNHDA and CDR2 as SQIVND (reference sequence).

The chain employs TRBV28 and TRBJ2-3; D is unresolved. The CDR3 spans 15 residues. The V gene's germline CDR1 is MDHEN and CDR2 SYDVKM. The V end lost 2 bases, the J end lost 0 bases, and 9 bases lay between the germline ends. CDR3 protein: CASSLLETSTDTQYF. The CDR3 nucleotides are TGTGCCAGCAGTTTACTGGAGACTAGCACAGATACGCAGTATTTT.

The genes are TRBV28 and TRBJ1-2, with 7 bases lining up with TRBD1. There are 14 residues in the CDR3. Germline CDR1 MDHEN, CDR2 SYDVKM. With V trimmed by 5 bases and J by 0 bases, 3 bases remained unmatched. This CDR3 reads CASSRTGPNYGYTF. The CDR3 nucleotides read TGTGCCAGCAGTAGGACAGGCCCTAACTATGGCTACACCTTC.

The chain is built from TRBV5-1 and TRBJ2-3; D is perhaps TRBD2 (5 bases). V was cut by 4 bases and J by 1 base, with 13 bases left in between. The CDR3 has 15 amino acids. The V gene's germline CDR1 is SGHRS and CDR2 YFSETQ. CDR3 coding DNA: TGCGCCAGCAGCCGTCCCGGGGTAGGCACAGATACGCAGTATTTT. It translates to CASSRPGVGTDTQYF.

The V and J genes are TRBV28 and TRBJ2-2; possibly TRBD2 for D (6 bases). CDR1 is MDHEN, CDR2 SYDVKM, per germline. V was trimmed by 1 base and J by 2 bases, leaving 29 bases between them. The CDR3 extends over 22 amino acids. Here the CDR3 reads CASSLFEVGGFVGGKNTGELFF. The CDR3 nucleotides read TGTGCCAGCAGTTTATTTGAAGTGGGCGGATTCGTCGGGGGAAAAAACACCGGGGAGCTGTTTTTT.

The chain is built from TRBV6-5 and TRBJ1-5, with 11 bases identical to TRBD1. V was clipped by 6 bases and J by 4 bases; unmatched bases: 5. CDR3 size: 15 residues. The germline V gene encodes CDR1 MNHEY and CDR2 SVGAGI. In DNA form, the CDR3 reads TGTGCCAGCAGCCGAGGGACAGGGGGAAATCAGCCCCAGCATTTT. Its protein product is CASSRGTGGNQPQHF.

The V gene is TRBV19, the J gene TRBJ2-7, with a weak D call TRBD1 (6 bases). The CDR3 is 13 residues long. Germline lookup yields CDR1 LNHDA and CDR2 SQIVND (reference sequence). The V and J ends lost 9 bases and 2 bases respectively, with 14 bases between them. CDR3 sequence: CASRRAGAYEQYF. Written as DNA, the CDR3 is TGTGCCAGCCGGCGGGCAGGGGCCTACGAGCAGTACTTC.

This rearrangement joins TRBV30 to TRBJ2-3; D may correspond to TRBD1 or TRBD2 (7 bases each). Germline-derived CDR1 and CDR2 are GTSNPN and SVGIG (reference sequence). The CDR3 consists of 15 residues. Trimming pared 1 base from V and 6 bases from J, leaving 17 bases between. For the CDR3, the DNA is TGTGCCTGGAGTGACAGGGGAGGGCTCTGGGATACGCAGTATTTT. It is translated as CAWSDRGGLWDTQYF.

The CDR3 spells CASLLGTGELFF. The CDR3 nucleotides are TGTGCCAGCTTGCTGGGGACCGGGGAGCTGTTTTTT. The rearrangement joins TRBV2 to TRBJ2-2; D is ambiguous. The germline V gene has CDR1 SNHLY and CDR2 FYNNEI. The CDR3 contains 12 residues. V was cut by 8 bases and J by 5 bases, with 9 bases left in between. Supplemented by reference TRBV2 and TRBJ2-2, the full variable domain reads EPEVTQTPSHQVTQMGQEVILRCVPISNHLYFYWYRQILGQKVEFLVSFYNNEISEKSEIFDDQFSVERPDGSNFTLKIRSTKLEDSAMYFCASLLGTGELFFGEGSRLTVL.

The chain combines TRBV7-2 with TRBJ2-7; no reliable D call. The CDR3 covers 17 residues. Germline V gives CDR1 SGHTA, CDR2 FQGNSA. The V and J ends lost 5 bases and 4 bases respectively, with 24 bases between them. CDR3 region: CASSDREMDQYSYEQYF. The DNA of the CDR3 is TGTGCCAGCAGCGACCGCGAAATGGACCAATACTCTTACGAGCAGTACTTC.

This chain joins TRBV25-1 and TRBJ2-1; 10 nucleotides agree with TRBD2. Trimming took 5 bases from V and 8 from J; bases not matched to a gene: 6. The length of the CDR3 is 14 residues. Germline CDR1 and CDR2: MGHDK and SYGVNS. The DNA of the CDR3 is TGTGCCAGCAGTTTCCGGCTAGCGGGAGATGAGCAGTTCTTC. The encoded protein is CASSFRLAGDEQFF.

The V gene is TRBV27, the J gene TRBJ1-2; D not certain. Trimming shortened V by 5 bases and J by 2 bases, and 15 bases separated the two germline ends. Germline CDR1 MNHEY, CDR2 SMNVEV (reference sequence). The CDR3 has 15 amino acids. Here the CDR3 DNA reads TGTGCCAGCAGTCCCGGCACAGCGCCAAACTATGGCTACACCTTC. Translation gives CASSPGTAPNYGYTF.

This sequence joins TRBV28 and TRBJ2-7; tentatively, D is TRBD2 (5 bases). Deletions cut 3 bases from V and 4 bases from J, with 13 bases between. Germline CDR1 and CDR2: MDHEN and SYDVKM. CDR3 length equals 14 residues. This chain's CDR3 is CASSFRLTGYEQYF. DNA of the CDR3: TGTGCCAGCAGTTTCCGCCTTACGGGATACGAGCAGTACTTC.

This sequence joins TRBV28 and TRBJ2-6; no clear D. CDR1 and CDR2 (germline): MDHEN, SYDVKM. The CDR3 is 15 amino acids. V was clipped by 10 bases and J by 1 base, with 14 bases between them. The CDR3: CATLLAPSGANVLTF. Written as DNA, the CDR3 is TGTGCCACCCTCCTTGCACCTTCTGGGGCCAACGTCCTGACTTTC.

The gene calls are TRBV6-5 and TRBJ2-5; D unresolved. The CDR3 loop spans 14 amino acids. CDR1 is MNHEY and CDR2 is SVGAGI in the germline V gene. Trimming pared 1 base from V and 2 bases from J, leaving 8 bases between. The DNA of the CDR3 is TGTGCCAGCAGTTACTATGGACGGCAAGAGACCCAGTACTTC. Protein product: CASSYYGRQETQYF.

CDR3 sequence (DNA): TGTGCCAGCAGTCCTCGGGACATCCTACCCTACGAGCAGTACTTC. Residues: CASSPRDILPYEQYF. This sequence joins TRBV27 and TRBJ2-7; maybe TRBD1 (6 bases). CDR1 and CDR2 (germline): MNHEY, SMNVEV (reference sequence). The CDR3 covers 15 residues. Trimming removed 5 bases at V and 2 bases at J, with 16 bases between.

This chain uses TRBV5-1 with TRBJ2-1; D is undetermined. The CDR3 has 14 amino acids. CDR1 is SGHRS and CDR2 is YFSETQ in the germline V gene. V lost 4 bases, J lost 0 bases, and 8 bases lay in between. The CDR3 coding sequence is TGCGCCAGCAGCCTTCAAAGCTCCTACAATGAGCAGTTCTTC. It yields the protein CASSLQSSYNEQFF.

The chain uses TRBV27 and TRBJ2-7, with D possibly matching TRBD2 (7 bases). CDR1 is MNHEY, CDR2 SMNVEV, per germline (reference sequence). Trimming cost V 8 bases and J 2 bases, with 16 bases left between them. The CDR3 runs to 14 residues. CDR3 sequence (DNA): TGTGCCAGCGGGGGGGGGCAGGCGGCCTACGAGCAGTACTTC. It translates to CASGGGQAAYEQYF.

This clone came up once. The gene calls are TRBV18 and TRBJ2-1; TRBD2 aligns across 11 bases. This CDR3 region has 15 residues. Looked up from germline, CDR1 is KGHSH and CDR2 is LQKENI. The junction had 5 bases not matched to a gene; V was cut back by 3 bases and J by 7 bases. CDR3 coding DNA: TGTGCCAGCTCACCGGGACTAGCGGTAAGGAATGAGCAGTTCTTC. Its translation is CASSPGLAVRNEQFF.